This entry lists 20 T cell receptor beta chains sequenced from one sample in a study of T cell repertoires in cytomegalovirus infection. TCRdb ran MiXCR on the reads and lists one entry per CDR3 protein. This sample has 110,000 to 150,000 distinct CDR3 sequences, with 25% to 35% found just once. Their antigens are not known. The sample consisted of CD8+ T cells from cultured PBMCs, taken from culture after CMV antigen stimulation. These receptors were collected from a human donor in good health (CMV status not recorded). Some clones in this sample may be carry-over from other donors' samples.

The chain uses TRBV6-2 or TRBV6-3 and TRBJ2-7; 7 bases are a match to TRBD2. Germline lookup yields CDR1 MNHEY and CDR2 SVGEGT. The CDR3 contains 15 residues. V lost 2 bases to trimming and J lost 2 bases; unmatched junction nucleotides: 6. The CDR3 here is CASSYGGGEAYEQYF. For the CDR3, the DNA is TGTGCCAGCAGTTACGGCGGGGGTGAAGCCTACGAGCAGTACTTC.

The chain has TRBV28 and TRBJ2-7, with 9 bases lining up with TRBD1. The germline CDR1 and CDR2 sequences are MDHEN and SYDVKM. The V gene end was trimmed by 4 bases and the J gene end by 3 bases; junction bases not matched to a gene: 4. The CDR3 totals 14 residues. This CDR3 is CASSSGTGNYEQYF. CDR3 nucleotides: TGTGCCAGCAGTTCCGGGACAGGGAACTACGAGCAGTACTTC.

In its sample, this clonotype was seen a few times. The chain recombines TRBV10-3 with TRBJ2-3, with TRBD2 matching over 10 bases. The CDR3 is 14 amino acids. Looked up from germline, CDR1 is ENHRY and CDR2 is SYGVKD. V lost 8 bases to trimming and J lost 0 bases; unmatched junction nucleotides: 2. The CDR3 region has the DNA TGTGCCATCTGGACTAGCGGAAGCACAGATACGCAGTATTTT. Residues: CAIWTSGSTDTQYF.

This sequence joins TRBV12-3 or TRBV12-4 and TRBJ2-1, with 10 bases matching TRBD2. The trim removed 4 bases at V and 4 bases at J, leaving 10 bases unmatched. This CDR3 is 17 amino acids long. CDR3 protein: CASSSPTASGGYNEQFF. DNA of the CDR3: TGTGCCAGCAGTTCTCCGACTGCTAGCGGGGGTTACAATGAGCAGTTCTTC.

The sample holds many counts of this clonotype. This chain connects TRBV7-6 to TRBJ1-6; 7 positions match TRBD1. The germline gives CDR1 SGHVS, CDR2 FNYEAQ. CDR3 length: 14 residues. V lost 4 bases to trimming and J lost 10 bases; unmatched junction nucleotides: 7. CDR3 amino acids: CASSSKDRMSPLHF. CDR3 in DNA: TGTGCCAGCAGCTCCAAGGACAGGATGTCACCCCTCCACTTT.

This clonotype was seen ten or more times. The rearrangement links TRBV27 to TRBJ2-5, with D perhaps assigned TRBD1 or TRBD2 (5 bases each). The CDR3 sequence is 15 residues long. Trimming shortened V by 0 bases and J by 5 bases, and 13 bases separated the two germline ends. The germline V gene encodes CDR1 MNHEY and CDR2 SMNVEV (reference sequence). CDR3 nucleotides: TGTGCCAGCAGTTTATCGTGGGGGTCCCTGGAGACCCAGTACTTC. It encodes CASSLSWGSLETQYF.

The CDR3 DNA reads TGTGCCAGCTCACAGGACGTTACGGATGAAAAACTGTTTTTT. The encoded protein is CASSQDVTDEKLFF. The V call is TRBV18, the J call TRBJ1-4; no clear D. CDR1 is KGHSH, CDR2 LQKENI, per germline. The V end lost 4 bases, the J end lost 6 bases, and 12 bases lay between the germline ends. The CDR3 runs 14 residues.

The J gene is TRBJ2-2, the V gene TRBV6-5; D remains unclear. V was pared by 0 bases and J by 4 bases, with 12 bases between. This CDR3 contains 16 residues. In germline, CDR1 is MNHEY, CDR2 SVGAGI. CDR3 protein: CASSYSSGSATGELFF. CDR3 bases: TGTGCCAGCAGTTACTCTTCCGGGTCGGCCACCGGGGAGCTGTTTTTT.

The chain joins TRBV6-6 to TRBJ2-7, with 7 bases lining up with TRBD1. The CDR3 runs to 15 residues. V shed 5 bases, J shed 2 bases, and the junction held 9 bases outside the gene matches. CDR1 and CDR2 (germline): MNHNY, SVGAGI (reference sequence). CDR3 region: CASSGLTGVAYEQYF. Here the CDR3 DNA reads TGTGCCAGCAGTGGCCTAACAGGGGTCGCCTACGAGCAGTACTTC.

The chain couples TRBV27 to TRBJ2-7; D is perhaps TRBD2 (6 bases). The CDR3 contains 15 residues. Trimming pared 4 bases from V and 4 bases from J, leaving 17 bases between. In germline, CDR1 is MNHEY, CDR2 SMNVEV (reference sequence). The CDR3 nucleotides are TGTGCCAGCAGTTCCTTACCGGGGGAGGTTTACGAGCAGTACTTC. It yields the protein CASSSLPGEVYEQYF.

The chain couples TRBV20-1 to TRBJ2-1; TRBD2 matches at 11 bases. The CDR3 is 17 residues long. Trimming at V came to 0 bases and at J to 4 bases, leaving 8 bases not matched to a gene. CDR1 is DFQATT and CDR2 is SNEGSKA in the germline V gene (reference sequence). The chain's CDR3 is CSARDIVSGGEYNEQFF. Written as DNA, the CDR3 is TGCAGTGCTAGAGATATCGTTAGCGGGGGGGAATACAATGAGCAGTTCTTC.

The CDR3 loop reads CASRPPSANEQFF. For the CDR3, the DNA is TGTGCCAGTAGACCTCCTTCGGCGAATGAGCAGTTCTTC. The rearrangement uses TRBV19 and TRBJ2-1; D not certain. This CDR3 has 13 residues. The ends were cut back, 6 bases at V and 7 bases at J, with 13 bases in the middle. CDR1 is LNHDA, CDR2 SQIVND, per germline (reference sequence).

This clonotype has at least ten counts. This chain uses TRBV25-1 with TRBJ1-5; D gene ambiguous. The V and J ends lost 2 bases and 9 bases respectively, with 8 bases between them. The germline V gene encodes CDR1 MGHDK and CDR2 SYGVNS. The length of the CDR3 is 12 residues. The CDR3 DNA reads TGTGCCAGCAGTGAAGGGTTGGGGCCCCAGCATTTT. It codes for CASSEGLGPQHF.

This clonotype was counted only a few times. This chain joins TRBV6-5 and TRBJ1-6; D possibly corresponds to TRBD1 (6 bases). Trimming left V 0 bases short and J 7 bases short, with 7 bases between. CDR3 length equals 14 residues. Germline values: CDR1 MNHEY, CDR2 SVGAGI. The CDR3 DNA reads as TGTGCCAGCAGTTACTCTCAGGGGAATTCACCCCTCCACTTT. Residues: CASSYSQGNSPLHF.

With respect to this clonotype: Possible read error: a much larger clone is one base away. The gene calls are TRBV12-3 or TRBV12-4 and TRBJ2-2, with 9 bases matching TRBD2. V shed 8 bases, J shed 5 bases, and the junction held 12 bases outside the gene matches. The CDR3 length is 16 residues. The CDR3 bases are TGTGCCAGCGACAAAGGCGGGGGGGCCGAAACCGGGGAGCTGTTTTTT. Residues: CASDKGGGAETGELFF.

This clonotype was recorded a few times. CDR3 sequence: CASSSPTPEDRYQETQYF. As DNA, the CDR3 is TGTGCCAGCAGCTCCCCGACGCCCGAGGACAGGTACCAAGAGACCCAGTACTTC. The chain carries TRBV7-8 and TRBJ2-5; 7 nucleotides line up with TRBD1. The CDR3 length is 18 residues. Per the germline V gene, CDR1 is SGHVS and CDR2 is FQNEAQ. V was pared by 4 bases and J by 0 bases, with 14 bases of the junction left unmatched.

This chain links TRBV9 with TRBJ1-1, with a possible D match to TRBD1 (5 bases). This CDR3 contains 14 residues. V was trimmed by 0 bases and J by 5 bases, leaving 11 bases between them. Germline CDR1 and CDR2: SGDLS and YYNGEE. The CDR3 coding sequence is TGTGCCAGCAGCGTAGGGGGCAGTTCGACTGAAGCTTTCTTT. This gives the protein CASSVGGSSTEAFF.

This clonotype has just a few counts. This chain joins TRBV24-1 and TRBJ2-3; 9 nucleotides agree with TRBD1. CDR1 and CDR2 from the germline V gene are KGHDR and SFDVKD. The CDR3 runs 17 residues. Unmatched junction bases numbered 13, after V lost 5 bases and J lost 5 bases. CDR3 region: CATSATRTGGIVDTQYF. CDR3 coding DNA: TGTGCCACCAGTGCGACCCGAACAGGGGGCATTGTAGATACGCAGTATTTT.

This clonotype was recorded at least ten times. The rearrangement joins TRBV12-3 or TRBV12-4 to TRBJ1-2; D is possibly TRBD1 (5 bases). V shed 6 bases and J shed 3 bases, with 11 bases lying between them. The CDR3 is 13 amino acids. CDR3 coding DNA: TGTGCCAGCAGCACGCCAGGGTACTATGGCTACACCTTC. The encoded protein is CASSTPGYYGYTF.

This clonotype was seen a single time. The chain carries TRBV29-1 and TRBJ2-7; D call uncertain. This CDR3 comprises 14 residues. The germline V and J ends were trimmed by 5 bases and 0 bases, with 14 bases remaining between them. The germline gives CDR1 SQVTM, CDR2 ANQGSEA. The CDR3 is CSVRDSMTSYEQYF. CDR3 sequence (DNA): TGCAGCGTTCGAGACTCTATGACCTCCTACGAGCAGTACTTC.